The present entry profiles one TCR beta chain with its context. Its antigen is not identified. The authors extracted at least 5 micrograms of total RNA per sample. This CDR3 is 14 amino acids long. Germline V gives CDR1 DFQATT, CDR2 SNEGSKA (reference sequence). The ends lost 5 bases at V and 4 bases at J; junction bases unmatched: 7. The data belong to a study of blood T cells in healthy people across ages. About the research overall: Per two T cells, about one barcoded beta molecule was captured through template switching. Study-level results: It was the long-lived donors that had more naive CD4+ cells and higher diversity than aged donors. Older age coincided with a roughly linear decline in TCR beta diversity per million T cells.

Using a J-beta primer mix together with a sample-barcoded 5' primer, a second PCR was run for 7 to 11 cycles. TCRdb reprocessed the 5' RACE reads via MiXCR and lists one record per CDR3 protein. The table shows around 1.5 million distinct CDR3 sequences, with around 59% occurring only once. The chain couples TRBV20-1 to TRBJ2-1; 8 nucleotides align to TRBD2. Sequencing input: blood. The source of this sequence is a man between 18 and 29 years old in good health. The CDR3 loop reads CSAFLAGGYNEQFF. In DNA form, the CDR3 reads TGCAGTGCTTTCCTGGCGGGGGGATACAATGAGCAGTTCTTC.